The 8 T cell receptor beta chains presented below share a single source sample, sequenced in a study of T-cell reconstitution after alpha-beta-depleted transplantation in children. This sample's TCRbeta library carried unique molecular identifier barcodes. TCRdb used MiXCR to reprocess the PCR reads, holding one entry per CDR3 protein. This table holds about 340,000 distinct CDR3 sequences, 13% found once. Here the sequenced sample was PBMCs, taken from the stem cell graft. These receptors all stem from a human donor who donated a stem cell graft to a child with Fanconi anemia.

This clonotype was seen only a few times. The rearrangement links TRBV29-1 to TRBJ1-2, with D perhaps matching TRBD1 (6 bases). Germline V gene data show CDR1 as SQVTM and CDR2 as ANQGSEA. This CDR3 comprises 13 residues. V lost 8 bases and J 7 bases, leaving 20 bases between the germline ends. The CDR3 bases are TGCAGCTCCTTTACACAGGGTGCAGGTGGCTACACCTTC. Protein: CSSFTQGAGGYTF.

This clonotype was observed a few times. This chain connects TRBV12-3 or TRBV12-4 to TRBJ2-2; D may correspond to TRBD1 or TRBD2 (5 bases each). V was trimmed by 7 bases and J by 1 base, leaving 16 bases between them. The CDR3 totals 16 residues. CDR3 nucleotide sequence: TGTGCCAGCATTGATAGTGGGGGAATGAACACCGGGGAGCTGTTTTTT. Translation gives CASIDSGGMNTGELFF.

This clonotype has ten or more counts. The chain has TRBV7-3 and TRBJ2-2; a weak D match, TRBD2 (7 bases). The CDR3 consists of 14 residues. V was shortened by 6 bases and J by 4 bases, with 12 bases between the two germline ends. CDR1 is SGHTA and CDR2 is FQGTGA in the germline V gene. In DNA form, the CDR3 reads TGTGCCAGCAGAATAAGGGGGGGCACCGGGGAGCTGTTTTTT. Protein product: CASRIRGGTGELFF.

This clonotype was counted at least ten times. The V gene is TRBV11-2, the J gene TRBJ2-1; the D is unclear. The CDR3 is made up of 12 amino acids. Trimming left V 2 bases short and J 4 bases short, with 3 bases between. From germline, CDR1 is SGHAT and CDR2 FQNNGV. The CDR3: CASSLQYNEQFF. The CDR3 DNA follows: TGTGCCAGCAGCTTACAGTACAATGAGCAGTTCTTC.

This clonotype has just one count. The J gene is TRBJ1-6, the V gene TRBV6-2 or TRBV6-3, with a possible D match to TRBD1 (6 bases). Germline V lookup: CDR1 MNHEY, CDR2 SVGEGT. V shed 6 bases and J shed 7 bases, with 22 bases lying between them. The CDR3 has 17 residues. Here the CDR3 DNA reads TGTGCCAGCAGCTCCCGAGGTCGACAGGTGGGAAATTCACCCCTCCACTTT. Residues: CASSSRGRQVGNSPLHF.

In DNA, the CDR3 is TGTGCCAGCAGGCAGGTGGGTGGCACTGAAGCTTTCTTT. Protein: CASRQVGGTEAFF. V is TRBV12-3 or TRBV12-4 and J is TRBJ1-1; no clear D gene. The CDR3 is 13 residues long. The V and J ends lost 6 bases and 4 bases respectively, with 12 bases between them.

The chain links TRBV18 to TRBJ2-5; 10 bases are a match to TRBD1. V was pared by 4 bases and J by 3 bases, with 8 bases of the junction left unmatched. The germline V gene encodes CDR1 KGHSH and CDR2 LQKENI. The CDR3 length is 16 residues. CDR3 sequence: CASSLRPGQGKETQYF. Here the CDR3 DNA reads TGTGCCAGCTCACTAAGACCGGGACAGGGGAAAGAGACCCAGTACTTC.

This clonotype turned up a few times. CDR3 region: CSCSGRDTQYF. DNA of the CDR3: TGCAGCTGCTCGGGAAGAGATACGCAGTATTTT. The chain carries TRBV20-1 and TRBJ2-3, with D perhaps matching TRBD2 (5 bases). The CDR3 consists of 11 residues. In germline, CDR1 is DFQATT, CDR2 SNEGSKA (reference sequence).